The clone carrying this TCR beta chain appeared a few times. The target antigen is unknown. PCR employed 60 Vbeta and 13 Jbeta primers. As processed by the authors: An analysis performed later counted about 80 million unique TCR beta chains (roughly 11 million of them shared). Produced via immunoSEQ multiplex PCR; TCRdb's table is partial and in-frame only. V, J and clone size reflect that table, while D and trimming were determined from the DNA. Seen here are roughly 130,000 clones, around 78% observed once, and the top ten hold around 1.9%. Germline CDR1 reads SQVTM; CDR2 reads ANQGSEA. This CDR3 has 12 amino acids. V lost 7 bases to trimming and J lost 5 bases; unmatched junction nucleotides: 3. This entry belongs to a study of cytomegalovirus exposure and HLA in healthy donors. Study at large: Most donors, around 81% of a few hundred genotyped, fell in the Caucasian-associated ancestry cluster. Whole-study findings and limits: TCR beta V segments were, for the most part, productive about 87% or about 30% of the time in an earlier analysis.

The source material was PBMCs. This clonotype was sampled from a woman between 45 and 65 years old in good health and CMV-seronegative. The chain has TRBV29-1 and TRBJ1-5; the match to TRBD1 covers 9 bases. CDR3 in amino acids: CSGGDRDQPQHF. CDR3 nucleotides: TGCAGCGGGGGGGACAGGGATCAGCCCCAGCATTTT.